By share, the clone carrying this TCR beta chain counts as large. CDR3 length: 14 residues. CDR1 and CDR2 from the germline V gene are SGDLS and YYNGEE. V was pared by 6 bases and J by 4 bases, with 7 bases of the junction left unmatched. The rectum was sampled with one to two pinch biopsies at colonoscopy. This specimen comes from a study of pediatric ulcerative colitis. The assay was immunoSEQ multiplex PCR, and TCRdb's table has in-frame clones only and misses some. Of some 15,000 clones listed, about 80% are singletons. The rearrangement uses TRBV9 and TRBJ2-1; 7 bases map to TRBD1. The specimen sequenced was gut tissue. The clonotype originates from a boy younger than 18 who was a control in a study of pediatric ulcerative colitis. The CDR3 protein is CASNDRDEYNEQFF. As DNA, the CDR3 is TGTGCCAGCAACGACAGGGATGAGTACAATGAGCAGTTCTTC. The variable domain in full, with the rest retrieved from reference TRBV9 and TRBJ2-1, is DSGVTQTPKHLITATGQRVTLRCSPRSGDLSVYWYQQSLDQGLQFLIQYYNGEERAKGNILERFSAQQFPDLHSELNLSSLELGDSALYFCASNDRDEYNEQFFGPGTRLTVL.